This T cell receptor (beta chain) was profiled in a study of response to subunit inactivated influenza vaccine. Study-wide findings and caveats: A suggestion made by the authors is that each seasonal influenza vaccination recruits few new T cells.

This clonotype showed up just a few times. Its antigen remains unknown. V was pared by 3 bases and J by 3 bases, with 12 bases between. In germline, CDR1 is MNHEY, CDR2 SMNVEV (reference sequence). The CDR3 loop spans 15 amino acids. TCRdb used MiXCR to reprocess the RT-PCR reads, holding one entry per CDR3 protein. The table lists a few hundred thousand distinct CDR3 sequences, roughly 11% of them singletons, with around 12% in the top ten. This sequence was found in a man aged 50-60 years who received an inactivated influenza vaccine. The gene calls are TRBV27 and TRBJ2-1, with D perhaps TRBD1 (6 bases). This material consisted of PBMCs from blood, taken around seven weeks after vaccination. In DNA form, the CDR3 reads TGTGCCAGCAGTTTCGGGACACCTATCTACAATGAGCAGTTCTTC. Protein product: CASSFGTPIYNEQFF.